This T cell receptor beta chain was found in a study of CD8+ T cells in alopecia areata. Findings and limits, study-wide: Normal scalp had lower clonality than lesional scalp, with alopecia totalis/universalis lesions showing this most strongly.

Sequencing used cDNA as its template, made by extracting RNA and reverse transcribing it. This table comes from immunoSEQ multiplex PCR, and its TCRdb copy is limited to in-frame clones, with some not included. The sample carries about 170,000 clones, 50% to 75% recorded once. This clone was detected only once. Antigen unknown. Treatment given: oral pan-JAK inhibitor, 5-10 mg twice daily. Trimming stripped 3 bases from V and 7 bases from J, with 12 bases between. Germline V lookup: CDR1 MDHEN, CDR2 SYDVKM. The CDR3 runs 14 residues. The chain carries TRBV28 and TRBJ1-4, with a tentative D call TRBD1 (6 bases). This TCR derives from a human donor with alopecia areata. The sample here was CD4+ T cells sorted from blood, taken between weeks 55 and 65, from a patient treated with tofacitinib. The DNA of the CDR3 is TGTGCCAGCAGTTTCCAGGGGAGTAGTGAAAAACTGTTTTTT. It specifies CASSFQGSSEKLFF.